Listed below are T cell receptor beta chains from one sample, sequenced in a study of cytomegalovirus exposure and HLA in healthy donors. Using immunoSEQ multiplex PCR, the repertoire was profiled, and TCRdb retains in-frame clones only, with some absent. Of 250,000 to 350,000 clones listed, roughly 88% are singletons. The sequenced material came from PBMCs. The receptors shown here come from a man aged 25-45 years in good health and CMV-seronegative. Both conserved end residues are part of each CDR3. Each record gives: V gene, clone size, D gene, J gene, CDR3 protein, CDR3 DNA. A D gene is named only where the DNA matches it firmly. Clone size is stated in some rows and not others, as once, few, many or a class when expanded.

V gene: TRBV6-6
clone size: NA
D gene: TRBD1
J gene: TRBJ1-1
CDR3 protein: CASRGTGAAEAFF
CDR3 DNA: TGTGCCAGCAGAGGGACAGGGGCCGCTGAAGCTTTCTTT

V gene: TRBV19
clone size: NA
D gene: NA
J gene: TRBJ1-3
CDR3 protein: CASSIDSGNTIYF
CDR3 DNA: TGTGCCAGTAGTATCGACAGTGGAAACACCATATATTTT

V gene: TRBV2
clone size: NA
D gene: TRBD1
J gene: TRBJ1-5
CDR3 protein: CASLGQGASNQPQHF
CDR3 DNA: TGTGCCAGCCTGGGACAGGGGGCGAGCAATCAGCCCCAGCATTTT

V gene: TRBV6-6
clone size: NA
D gene: NA
J gene: TRBJ1-3
CDR3 protein: CASSYGGGNTIYF
CDR3 DNA: TGTGCCAGCAGTTATGGCGGCGGAAACACCATATATTTT

V gene: TRBV15
clone size: once
D gene: TRBD2
J gene: TRBJ2-1
CDR3 protein: CATSRTSGWEQFF
CDR3 DNA: TGTGCCACCAGCAGGACTAGCGGTTGGGAGCAGTTCTTC

V gene: TRBV7-2
clone size: NA
D gene: TRBD2
J gene: TRBJ2-3
CDR3 protein: CASSLGGGADTQYF
CDR3 DNA: TGTGCCAGCAGCTTAGGTGGGGGGGCAGATACGCAGTATTTT

V gene: TRBV30
clone size: NA
D gene: TRBD1
J gene: TRBJ2-4
CDR3 protein: CAWTGGAKNIQYF
CDR3 DNA: TGTGCCTGGACAGGGGGAGCCAAAAACATTCAGTACTTC

V gene: TRBV4-3
clone size: NA
D gene: NA
J gene: TRBJ2-3
CDR3 protein: CASSPSGGATDTQYF
CDR3 DNA: TGCGCCAGCAGCCCCTCAGGTGGGGCCACAGATACGCAGTATTTT

V gene: TRBV6-4
clone size: few
D gene: TRBD1
J gene: TRBJ1-5
CDR3 protein: CASHTEWDRANQPQHF
CDR3 DNA: TGTGCCAGCCATACTGAGTGGGACAGGGCAAATCAGCCCCAGCATTTT

V gene: TRBV19
clone size: NA
D gene: NA
J gene: TRBJ1-3
CDR3 protein: CASTQHSGNTIYF
CDR3 DNA: TGTGCCAGTACTCAACACTCTGGAAACACCATATATTTT

V gene: TRBV7-8
clone size: NA
D gene: NA
J gene: TRBJ2-7
CDR3 protein: CASSRNDKQYF
CDR3 DNA: TGTGCCAGCAGCAGAAACGACAAGCAGTACTTC

V gene: TRBV15
clone size: NA
D gene: TRBD2
J gene: TRBJ2-1
CDR3 protein: CATSRELAGNEQFF
CDR3 DNA: TGTGCCACCAGCAGAGAACTAGCGGGCAATGAGCAGTTCTTC

V gene: TRBV5-1
clone size: NA
D gene: TRBD2
J gene: TRBJ2-3
CDR3 protein: CASSLLSGGAPSTDTQYF
CDR3 DNA: TGCGCCAGCAGCTTATTAAGCGGGGGGGCACCCAGCACAGATACGCAGTATTTT

V gene: TRBV27
clone size: NA
D gene: NA
J gene: TRBJ2-1
CDR3 protein: CASSLKGVRQFF
CDR3 DNA: TGTGCCAGCAGTTTAAAAGGGGTGAGGCAGTTCTTC

V gene: TRBV18
clone size: NA
D gene: NA
J gene: TRBJ1-1
CDR3 protein: CASSRSGNTEAFF
CDR3 DNA: TGTGCCAGCTCACGCTCAGGGAACACTGAAGCTTTCTTT

V gene: TRBV7-2
clone size: once
D gene: TRBD2
J gene: TRBJ2-3
CDR3 protein: CASSLAPSGGRVTQYF
CDR3 DNA: TGTGCCAGCAGCTTAGCCCCTAGCGGGGGTAGGGTTACGCAGTATTTT

V gene: TRBV5-5
clone size: NA
D gene: NA
J gene: TRBJ1-6
CDR3 protein: CASSRRTADNSPLHF
CDR3 DNA: TGTGCCAGCAGCCGCAGGACAGCAGATAATTCACCCCTCCACTTT

V gene: TRBV15
clone size: NA
D gene: TRBD2
J gene: TRBJ2-1
CDR3 protein: CATSRDGIAGVYEQFF
CDR3 DNA: TGTGCCACCAGCAGAGATGGGATAGCGGGGGTCTATGAGCAGTTCTTC

V gene: TRBV9
clone size: NA
D gene: TRBD2
J gene: TRBJ2-5
CDR3 protein: CASSVGLRGEQETQYF
CDR3 DNA: TGTGCCAGCAGCGTAGGTTTGCGGGGGGAACAAGAGACCCAGTACTTC

V gene: TRBV6-5
clone size: NA
D gene: TRBD2
J gene: TRBJ2-7
CDR3 protein: CASSYSGGGPYEQYF
CDR3 DNA: TGTGCCAGCAGTTACTCAGGCGGGGGACCATACGAGCAGTACTTC

V gene: TRBV13
clone size: NA
D gene: TRBD1
J gene: TRBJ2-7
CDR3 protein: CASSSLGTGEEEQYF
CDR3 DNA: TGTGCCAGCAGCTCCCTCGGGACAGGGGAGGAAGAGCAGTACTTC

V gene: TRBV6-1
clone size: NA
D gene: NA
J gene: TRBJ1-2
CDR3 protein: CASRQGLAANYGYTF
CDR3 DNA: TGTGCCAGCAGACAGGGTTTGGCGGCTAACTATGGCTACACCTTC

V gene: TRBV5-1
clone size: NA
D gene: NA
J gene: TRBJ1-3
CDR3 protein: CASSLASSSGNTIYF
CDR3 DNA: TGCGCCAGCAGCTTGGCTAGCAGCTCTGGAAACACCATATATTTT

V gene: TRBV5-4
clone size: NA
D gene: NA
J gene: TRBJ2-1
CDR3 protein: CASRTEDNEQFF
CDR3 DNA: TGTGCCAGCAGAACAGAAGACAATGAGCAGTTCTTC

V gene: TRBV5-1
clone size: NA
D gene: NA
J gene: TRBJ1-5
CDR3 protein: CASSPEGGGNQPQHF
CDR3 DNA: TGCGCCAGCAGCCCGGAGGGGGGGGGCAATCAGCCCCAGCATTTT

V gene: TRBV6-6
clone size: NA
D gene: NA
J gene: TRBJ1-4
CDR3 protein: CASSYSSGYANEKLFF
CDR3 DNA: TGTGCCAGCAGTTACTCATCGGGTTACGCTAATGAAAAACTGTTTTTT